The 32 T cell receptor beta chains listed next were all sequenced from one sample in a study of Ad26.COV2.S vaccination and SARS-CoV-2 variants. Measured with immunoSEQ multiplex PCR; TCRdb has only the in-frame clones, and not every one. The table shows around 370,000 clones, with roughly nine tenths occurring only once. Sequencing was performed on peripheral blood, taken after recovery from COVID-19. The origin of the receptors is a human donor who had recovered from COVID-19.

The chain employs TRBV6-5 and TRBJ2-7; TRBD2 is a possible D gene (5 bases). CDR3 length equals 14 residues. V lost 0 bases, J lost 2 bases, and 8 bases lay in between. Germline V gene data show CDR1 as MNHEY and CDR2 as SVGAGI. The CDR3 nucleotides are TGTGCCAGCAGTTACTCGAGGGCCACCTACGAGCAGTACTTC. Its translation is CASSYSRATYEQYF.

The V call is TRBV19, the J call TRBJ1-3; no reliable D call. This CDR3 has 13 amino acids. Germline values: CDR1 LNHDA, CDR2 SQIVND (reference sequence). V lost 8 bases and J lost 4, with 12 bases in between. DNA for the CDR3: TGTGCCAGTTACCGGGCCCGCGGAAACACCATATATTTT. This gives the protein CASYRARGNTIYF. Based on the CDR3 plus reference TRBV19 and TRBJ1-3, the full variable domain is DGGITQSPKYLFRKEGQNVTLSCEQNLNHDAMYWYRQDPGQGLRLIYYSQIVNDFQKGDIAEGYSVSREKKESFPLTVTSAQKNPTAFYLCASYRARGNTIYFGEGSWLTVV.

V and J are TRBV7-2 and TRBJ2-7; weak D call: TRBD1 (5 bases). CDR1 and CDR2 from the germline V gene are SGHTA and FQGNSA. With 0 bases removed from V and 5 bases from J, the gap between germline ends came to 11 bases. This CDR3 region has 14 residues. The DNA for the CDR3 is TGTGCCAGCAGCTTAGCGGGGCCCCACGACGAGCAGTACTTC. This sequence encodes CASSLAGPHDEQYF.

This clone occurred a few times. The genes are TRBV9 and TRBJ1-2, with TRBD1 matching 7 bases. CDR1 and CDR2 (germline): SGDLS, YYNGEE. With V trimmed by 0 bases and J by 8 bases, 13 bases remained unmatched. The CDR3 contains 16 residues. CDR3 loop: CASSVDGRGSIWGYTF. In DNA, the CDR3 is TGTGCCAGCAGCGTAGACGGCAGGGGGTCCATATGGGGCTACACCTTC.

This chain joins TRBV7-8 and TRBJ2-5, with 9 bases that match TRBD2. CDR1 and CDR2 from the germline V gene are SGHVS and FQNEAQ. This CDR3 region has 14 residues. J was trimmed by 5 bases and V by 3 bases; bases with no gene match: 4. Here the CDR3 DNA reads TGTGCCAGCAGCTTGGGACTAGCTGTTGAGACCCAGTACTTC. Amino acid sequence: CASSLGLAVETQYF.

This chain connects TRBV7-9 to TRBJ1-1, with D maybe TRBD1 (6 bases). The V end was cut by 4 bases, the J end by 1 base, with 10 bases between. Germline V gene lookup returns CDR1 SEHNR and CDR2 FQNEAQ (reference sequence). This CDR3 has 14 residues. The CDR3, as DNA: TGTGCCAGCAGCTCTAGACAGGCGAACACTGAAGCTTTCTTT. This codes for CASSSRQANTEAFF. Combining the CDR3 with reference TRBV7-9 and TRBJ1-1 gives the whole variable domain DTGVSQNPRHKITKRGQNVTFRCDPISEHNRLYWYRQTLGQGPEFLTYFQNEAQLEKSRLLSDRFSAERPKGSFSTLEIQRTEQGDSAMYLCASSSRQANTEAFFGQGTRLTVV.

The V call is TRBV7-5, the J call TRBJ1-3; the tabulated D call, TRBD1, remains unverified against the DNA. TRBV7-5 is listed as a pseudogene. There are 15 residues in the CDR3. The CDR3 nucleotides read TGTGCCAGAAGCTTAATTAACAGGGCGGGAAACACCATATATTTT. This sequence encodes CARSLINRAGNTIYF.

V usage is TRBV18 and J usage is TRBJ2-1, with 16 bases fitting TRBD2. J was trimmed by 8 bases and V by 3 bases; bases with no gene match: 4. The CDR3 is 16 amino acids. From germline, CDR1 is KGHSH and CDR2 LQKENI. CDR3 DNA sequence: TGTGCCAGCTCACCCGGGACTAGCGGGGGGGCCGATGAGCAGTTCTTC. Protein: CASSPGTSGGADEQFF.

The chain combines TRBV6-2 or TRBV6-3 with TRBJ2-5; D perhaps matches TRBD1 (5 bases). This CDR3 region has 15 residues. Looked up from germline, CDR1 is MNHEY and CDR2 is SVGEGT. Trimming took 2 bases from V and 1 from J, leaving 11 bases between them. CDR3 DNA sequence: TGTGCCAGCAGTTACGGGTCAGGGTTCCAAGAGACCCAGTACTTC. Translation: CASSYGSGFQETQYF.

The chain couples TRBV4-3 to TRBJ2-7, with 8 nucleotides matching TRBD1. V dropped 6 bases and J dropped 4; count of bases not matched to a gene: 8. The germline V gene has CDR1 LGHNA and CDR2 YSLEER. The CDR3 covers 14 residues. This CDR3 is CASSPGTGVYEQYF. The CDR3 DNA reads as TGCGCCAGCAGTCCCGGGACAGGAGTATACGAGCAGTACTTC.

This chain joins TRBV3-1 (or the pseudogene TRBV3-2) and TRBJ2-2, with 7 bases matching TRBD2. V shed 1 base, J shed 0 bases, and the junction held 2 bases outside the gene matches. The CDR3 totals 16 residues. Per germline, CDR1 LGHDT and CDR2 YNNKEL (reference sequence). CDR3 bases: TGTGCCAGCAGCCAAGCGGGGGGTGCGAACACCGGGGAGCTGTTTTTT. As protein: CASSQAGGANTGELFF.

The chain recombines TRBV9 with TRBJ2-2; 7 positions match TRBD1. Germline V gives CDR1 SGDLS, CDR2 YYNGEE. The J segment lost 4 bases and the V segment lost 4 bases, leaving 10 bases of the junction unmatched. The CDR3 extends over 16 amino acids. The CDR3 DNA sequence: TGTGCCAGCAGCCCTCACCCGACAGGGCCCACCGGGGAGCTGTTTTTT. Encoded protein: CASSPHPTGPTGELFF.

The CDR3 is CASSDRGKTGELFF. The CDR3 coding sequence is TGTGCCAGCAGCGACAGGGGGAAGACCGGGGAGCTGTTTTTT. The chain links TRBV7-9 to TRBJ2-2, with 9 bases identical to TRBD1. Trimming took 5 bases from V and 5 from J; bases not matched to a gene: 3. This CDR3 has 14 residues. Germline values: CDR1 SEHNR, CDR2 FQNEAQ (reference sequence).

This clone was observed once. The rearrangement links TRBV5-8 to TRBJ2-1; no clear D gene. Germline V gene sequence: CDR1 SGHTS, CDR2 YDEGEE. V lost 2 bases to trimming and J lost 0 bases, with 9 bases between them. This CDR3 has 15 amino acids. CDR3 nucleotide sequence: TGTGCCAGCAGCTTTCGAAGGAGCTCCTACAATGAGCAGTTCTTC. This encodes CASSFRRSSYNEQFF.

The J gene is TRBJ1-1, the V gene TRBV9; D unclear. The CDR3 has 15 amino acids. V was pared by 0 bases and J by 1 base, with 10 bases between. The germline gives CDR1 SGDLS, CDR2 YYNGEE. CDR3 nucleotide sequence: TGTGCCAGCAGCGTAGAAGGAGGCAGGAACACTGAAGCTTTCTTT. It translates to CASSVEGGRNTEAFF.

The rearrangement joins TRBV21-1 to TRBJ1-5; no DNA check was done on the table's D call, TRBD1. TRBV21-1 is a known pseudogene. The CDR3 has 16 amino acids. The CDR3 reads CASSIRSRGWYQPQHF. The CDR3 nucleotides are TGTGCCAGCAGCATAAGGAGCAGGGGATGGTATCAGCCCCAGCATTTT.

V is TRBV7-9 and J is TRBJ2-3; 11 bases align to TRBD2. Germline-derived CDR1 and CDR2 are SEHNR and FQNEAQ (reference sequence). This CDR3 is 16 amino acids long. With 2 bases clipped from V and 1 base from J, the junction kept 2 bases outside the gene matches. This chain's CDR3 is CASSLPTSGGTDTQYF. DNA for the CDR3: TGTGCCAGCAGCTTACCGACTAGCGGGGGCACAGATACGCAGTATTTT.

The table lists this clone with a few counts. The chain is built from TRBV19 and TRBJ1-5; D unresolved. Trimming removed 5 bases from V and 0 bases from J, with 14 bases in between. Germline V gene lookup returns CDR1 LNHDA and CDR2 SQIVND (reference sequence). This CDR3 comprises 16 residues. The CDR3 sequence: CASSLRREDSNQPQHF. The CDR3 bases are TGTGCCAGTAGTCTTCGGAGGGAGGATAGCAATCAGCCCCAGCATTTT.

The rearrangement joins TRBV14 to TRBJ2-5; 9 nucleotides align to TRBD2. The CDR3 has 16 amino acids. V lost 4 bases to trimming and J lost 5 bases; unmatched junction nucleotides: 11. CDR1 and CDR2 (germline): SGHDN, FVKESK. The CDR3 region has the DNA TGTGCCAGCAGCCCGGGCCCTAGCGGGGCCAGGGAGACCCAGTACTTC. Translated, it gives CASSPGPSGARETQYF.

V gene TRBV6-2 or TRBV6-3 combines with J gene TRBJ2-2; D may be TRBD2 (5 bases). The CDR3 has 13 residues. Trimming shortened V by 5 bases and J by 3 bases, and 7 bases separated the two germline ends. Per the germline V gene, CDR1 is MNHEY and CDR2 is SVGEGT. The CDR3 DNA sequence: TGTGCCAGCAGTCGGACTTACACCGGGGAGCTGTTTTTT. It yields the protein CASSRTYTGELFF.

The V gene is TRBV5-4, the J gene TRBJ2-5, with TRBD2 as a possible D gene (5 bases). The germline gives CDR1 SGHNT, CDR2 YYREEE (reference sequence). The CDR3 runs to 17 residues. Trimming stripped 5 bases from V and 0 bases from J, with 20 bases between. The CDR3 nucleotides are TGTGCCAGCAGTTCGGGGTATGGGTTCTCTGACCAAGAGACCCAGTACTTC. It specifies CASSSGYGFSDQETQYF.

This CDR3 is CASKTGGNTEAFF. The CDR3 DNA sequence: TGTGCCAGCAAGACAGGGGGCAACACTGAAGCTTTCTTT. The chain couples TRBV5-4 to TRBJ1-1; TRBD1 agrees at 10 bases. The CDR3 sequence is 13 residues long. V lost 6 bases and J lost 2; bases outside the gene matches: 1. Germline CDR1 is SGHNT and CDR2 is YYREEE (reference sequence).

V is TRBV12-5 and J is TRBJ1-3; a possible D gene is TRBD1 (6 bases). CDR3 length: 19 residues. The V gene's germline CDR1 is LGHNT and CDR2 FRNRAP. V lost 0 bases to trimming and J lost 3 bases, with 21 bases between them. CDR3 loop: CASGLVLDRGRGYGNTIYF. The DNA of the CDR3 is TGTGCTAGTGGTTTGGTACTAGACCGAGGAAGGGGGTATGGAAACACCATATATTTT.

The chain employs TRBV6-2 or TRBV6-3 and TRBJ1-5, with 7 bases matching TRBD1. The ends lost 6 bases at V and 6 bases at J; junction bases unmatched: 5. This CDR3 comprises 13 residues. Looked up from germline, CDR1 is MNHEY and CDR2 is SVGEGT. The CDR3 sequence is CASSPQGTQPQHF. As DNA, the CDR3 is TGTGCCAGCAGCCCACAGGGGACTCAGCCCCAGCATTTT.

This clone was recorded only once. The chain joins TRBV2 to TRBJ2-7, with D perhaps TRBD1 (5 bases). Between the trimmed V and J ends, which lost 10 bases and 9 bases, there was a span of 25 bases. The germline gives CDR1 SNHLY, CDR2 FYNNEI. CDR3 length: 14 residues. CDR3 bases: TGTGCCACCCAGGATGTAGGGGTGGGTGAAACGCAGTACTTC. Translation gives CATQDVGVGETQYF.

The chain is built from TRBV19 and TRBJ1-6; D may be TRBD1 (6 bases). This CDR3 region has 15 residues. Trimming took off 3 bases at V and 8 bases at J, with 14 bases between the two ends. In germline, CDR1 is LNHDA, CDR2 SQIVND (reference sequence). The CDR3 here is CASSITPGEHSPLHF. CDR3 nucleotide sequence: TGTGCCAGTAGTATCACGCCAGGGGAACATTCACCCCTCCACTTT.

The chain carries TRBV5-5 and TRBJ2-7; perhaps TRBD1 as D (6 bases). The V end was cut by 6 bases, the J end by 6 bases, with 19 bases between. The V gene's germline CDR1 is SGHKS and CDR2 YYEKEE (reference sequence). The CDR3 is 14 amino acids. The DNA for the CDR3 is TGTGCCAGCATCTATGGGGCAGGGGACCTCGAGCAGTACTTC. Translation gives CASIYGAGDLEQYF.

The V and J genes are TRBV24-1 and TRBJ2-2, with D unresolved. Germline V CDR1 and CDR2: KGHDR, SFDVKD. The CDR3 totals 14 residues. Trimming took off 2 bases at V and 5 bases at J, with 8 bases between the two ends. The CDR3 coding sequence is TGTGCCACCAGTGATTCCCCATATACCGGGGAGCTGTTTTTT. Encoded protein: CATSDSPYTGELFF.

This chain uses TRBV27 with TRBJ2-3; TRBD1 matches at 8 bases. Germline assignment: CDR1 MNHEY and CDR2 SMNVEV (reference sequence). V trimming: 3 bases; J trimming: 13 bases; junction bases outside the gene matches: 12. CDR3 size: 14 residues. The CDR3 loop is CASSFRRGTGWEYF. The CDR3 DNA sequence: TGTGCCAGCAGTTTTCGGAGGGGGACAGGCTGGGAGTATTTT.

This clone was observed a few times. V is TRBV6-2 or TRBV6-3 and J is TRBJ2-7, with 7 positions matching TRBD1. This CDR3 has 15 residues. CDR1 is MNHEY and CDR2 is SVGEGT in the germline V gene. V lost 6 bases to trimming and J lost 2 bases; unmatched junction nucleotides: 10. CDR3 in DNA: TGTGCCAGCAGCCTACCTTGGACAGGAGCCTACGAGCAGTACTTC. Translated, it gives CASSLPWTGAYEQYF.

This chain connects TRBV5-5 to TRBJ2-3, with D tentatively TRBD1 (6 bases). Germline CDR1 is SGHKS and CDR2 is YYEKEE (reference sequence). Trimming shortened V by 3 bases and J by 3 bases, and 11 bases separated the two germline ends. The CDR3 consists of 14 residues. The CDR3 region is CASSSTGLTDTQYF. CDR3 coding DNA: TGTGCCAGCAGCTCCACAGGGTTAACAGATACGCAGTATTTT.

About this clone: Other DNA variants within this sample encode the same CDR3. V gene TRBV5-1 combines with J gene TRBJ1-1; D may be TRBD1 (5 bases). V dropped 1 base and J dropped 3 bases, with 7 bases sitting between them. This CDR3 has 13 amino acids. Germline V gives CDR1 SGHRS, CDR2 YFSETQ. CDR3 nucleotides: TGCGCCAGCAGCTTGCGGGGGGACACTGAAGCTTTCTTT. Translating it yields CASSLRGDTEAFF.